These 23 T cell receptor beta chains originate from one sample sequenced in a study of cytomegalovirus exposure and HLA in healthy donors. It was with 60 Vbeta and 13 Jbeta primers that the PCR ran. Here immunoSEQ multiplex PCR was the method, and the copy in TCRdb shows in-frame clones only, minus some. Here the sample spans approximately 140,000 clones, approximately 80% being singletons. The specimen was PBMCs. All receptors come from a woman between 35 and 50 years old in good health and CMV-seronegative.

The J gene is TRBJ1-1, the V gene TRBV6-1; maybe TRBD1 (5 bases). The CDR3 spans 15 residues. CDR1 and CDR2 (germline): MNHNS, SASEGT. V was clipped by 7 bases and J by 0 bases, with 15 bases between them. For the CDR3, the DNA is TGTGCCAGCAACTCGTGGGGCGTCATGAACACTGAAGCTTTCTTT. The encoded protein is CASNSWGVMNTEAFF.

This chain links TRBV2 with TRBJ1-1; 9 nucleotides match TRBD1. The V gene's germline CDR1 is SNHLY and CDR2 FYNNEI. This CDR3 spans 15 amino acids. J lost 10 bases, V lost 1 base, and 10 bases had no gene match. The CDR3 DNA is TGTGCCAGCAGTGAAGGCACCGGGACAGGGTTTTCAGCTTTCTTT. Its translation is CASSEGTGTGFSAFF.

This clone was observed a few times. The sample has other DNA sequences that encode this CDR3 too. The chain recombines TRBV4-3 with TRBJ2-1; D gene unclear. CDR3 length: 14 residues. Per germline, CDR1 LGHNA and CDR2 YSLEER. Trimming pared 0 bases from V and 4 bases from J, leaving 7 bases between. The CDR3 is CASSQDRVYNEQFF. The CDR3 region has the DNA TGCGCCAGCAGCCAAGATAGAGTTTACAATGAGCAGTTCTTC.

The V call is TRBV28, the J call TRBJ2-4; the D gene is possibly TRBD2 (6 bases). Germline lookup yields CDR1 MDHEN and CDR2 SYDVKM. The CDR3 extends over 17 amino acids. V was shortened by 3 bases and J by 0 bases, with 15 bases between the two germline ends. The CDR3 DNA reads TGTGCCAGCAGTTTGACAGCCTCGGGACTAGCCAAAAACATTCAGTACTTC. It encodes CASSLTASGLAKNIQYF.

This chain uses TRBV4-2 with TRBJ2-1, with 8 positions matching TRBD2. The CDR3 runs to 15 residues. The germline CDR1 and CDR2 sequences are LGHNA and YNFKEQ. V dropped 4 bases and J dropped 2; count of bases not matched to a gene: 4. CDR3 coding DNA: TGTGCCAGCAGCCCCCATAGCGGGACCTACAATGAGCAGTTCTTC. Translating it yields CASSPHSGTYNEQFF.

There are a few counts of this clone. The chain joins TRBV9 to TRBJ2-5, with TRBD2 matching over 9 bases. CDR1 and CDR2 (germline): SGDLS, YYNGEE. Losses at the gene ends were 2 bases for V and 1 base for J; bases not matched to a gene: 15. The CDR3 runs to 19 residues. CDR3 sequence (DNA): TGTGCCAGCAGCGTCTTCCGACTAGCGGAACAAGGGTGCCAAGAGACCCAGTACTTC. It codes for CASSVFRLAEQGCQETQYF.

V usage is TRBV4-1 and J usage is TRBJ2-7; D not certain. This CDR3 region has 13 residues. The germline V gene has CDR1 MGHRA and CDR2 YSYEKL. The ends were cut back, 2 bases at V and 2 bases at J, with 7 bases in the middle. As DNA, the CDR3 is TGCGCCAGCAGCCAAACAGCAACCTACGAGCAGTACTTC. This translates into CASSQTATYEQYF.

CDR3 in DNA: TGTGCCAGCAGCTCAGGACTAGCGGGAGCGGAGACCCAGTACTTC. As protein: CASSSGLAGAETQYF. This chain uses TRBV5-4 with TRBJ2-5, with TRBD2 matching over 13 bases. Germline V gives CDR1 SGHNT, CDR2 YYREEE (reference sequence). The CDR3 loop spans 15 amino acids. V lost 3 bases to trimming and J lost 5 bases; unmatched junction nucleotides: 4.

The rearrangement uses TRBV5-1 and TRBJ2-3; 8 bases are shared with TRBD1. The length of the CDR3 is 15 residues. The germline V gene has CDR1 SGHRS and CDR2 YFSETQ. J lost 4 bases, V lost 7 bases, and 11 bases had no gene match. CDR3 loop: CASRSTGESADTQYF. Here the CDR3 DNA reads TGCGCCAGCCGTTCGACAGGGGAATCAGCAGATACGCAGTATTTT.

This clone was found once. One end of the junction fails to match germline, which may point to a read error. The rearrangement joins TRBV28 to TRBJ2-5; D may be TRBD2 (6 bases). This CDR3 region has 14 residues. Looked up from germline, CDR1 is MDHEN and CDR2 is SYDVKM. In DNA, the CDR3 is TGTGCCAGTTCTTCCGGACGCTCGGGAGAGGCCCAGTACTTC. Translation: CASSSGRSGEAQYF. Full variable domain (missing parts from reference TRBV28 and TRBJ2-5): DVKVTQSSRYLVKRTGEKVFLECVQDMDHENMFWYRQDPGLGLRLIYFSYDVKMKEKGDIPEGYSVSREKKERFSLILESASTNQTSMYLCASSSGRSGEAQYFGPGTRLLVL.

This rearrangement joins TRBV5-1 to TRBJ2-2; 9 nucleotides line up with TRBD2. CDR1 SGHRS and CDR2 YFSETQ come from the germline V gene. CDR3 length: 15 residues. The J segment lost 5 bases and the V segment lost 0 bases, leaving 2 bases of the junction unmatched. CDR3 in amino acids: CASSLALAGTGELFF. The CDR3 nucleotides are TGCGCCAGCAGCTTGGCGCTAGCGGGGACCGGGGAGCTGTTTTTT. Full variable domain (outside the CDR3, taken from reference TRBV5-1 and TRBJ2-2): KAGVTQTPRYLIKTRGQQVTLSCSPISGHRSVSWYQQTPGQGLQFLFEYFSETQRNKGNFPGRFSGRQFSNSRSEMNVSTLELGDSALYLCASSLALAGTGELFFGEGSRLTVL.

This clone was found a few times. The CDR3 loop is CASNSGGAYYGYTF. DNA for the CDR3: TGTGCCAGCAATAGTGGTGGAGCCTACTATGGCTACACCTTC. The chain uses TRBV27 and TRBJ1-2; D gene unclear. The CDR3 is 14 residues long. Per the germline V gene, CDR1 is MNHEY and CDR2 is SMNVEV (reference sequence). V was clipped by 7 bases and J by 3 bases, with 15 bases between them.

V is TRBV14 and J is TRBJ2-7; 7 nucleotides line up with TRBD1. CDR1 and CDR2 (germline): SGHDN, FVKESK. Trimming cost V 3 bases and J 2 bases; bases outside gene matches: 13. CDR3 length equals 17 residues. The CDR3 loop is CASSQLLGQQNAYEQYF. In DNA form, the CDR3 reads TGTGCCAGCAGCCAGTTACTGGGACAGCAAAACGCCTACGAGCAGTACTTC.

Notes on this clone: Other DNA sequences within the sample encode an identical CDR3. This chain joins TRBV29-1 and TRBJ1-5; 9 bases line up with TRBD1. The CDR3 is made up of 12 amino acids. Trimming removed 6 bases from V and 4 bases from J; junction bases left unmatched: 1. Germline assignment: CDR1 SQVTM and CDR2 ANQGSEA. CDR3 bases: TGCAGCGTGGGACAGGGTAATCAGCCCCAGCATTTT. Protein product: CSVGQGNQPQHF.

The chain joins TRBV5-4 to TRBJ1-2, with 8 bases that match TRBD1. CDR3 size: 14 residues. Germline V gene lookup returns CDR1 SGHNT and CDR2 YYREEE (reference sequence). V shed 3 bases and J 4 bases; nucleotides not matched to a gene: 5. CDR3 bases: TGTGCCAGCAGCTCGGGACAGGAAAGCTATGGCTACACCTTC. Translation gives CASSSGQESYGYTF.

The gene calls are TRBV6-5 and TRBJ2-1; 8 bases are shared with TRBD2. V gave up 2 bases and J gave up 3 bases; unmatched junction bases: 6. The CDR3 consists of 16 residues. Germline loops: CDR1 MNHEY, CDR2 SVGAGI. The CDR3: CASSYGAGGSYNEQFF. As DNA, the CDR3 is TGTGCCAGCAGTTACGGTGCGGGAGGTAGCTACAATGAGCAGTTCTTC.

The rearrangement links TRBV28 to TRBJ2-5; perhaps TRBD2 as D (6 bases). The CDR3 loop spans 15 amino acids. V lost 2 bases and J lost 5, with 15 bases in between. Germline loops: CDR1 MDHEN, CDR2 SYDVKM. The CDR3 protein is CASSLGPGESETQYF. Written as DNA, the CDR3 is TGTGCCAGCAGTTTAGGTCCGGGAGAGTCCGAGACCCAGTACTTC. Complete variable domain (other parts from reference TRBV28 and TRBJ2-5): DVKVTQSSRYLVKRTGEKVFLECVQDMDHENMFWYRQDPGLGLRLIYFSYDVKMKEKGDIPEGYSVSREKKERFSLILESASTNQTSMYLCASSLGPGESETQYFGPGTRLLVL.

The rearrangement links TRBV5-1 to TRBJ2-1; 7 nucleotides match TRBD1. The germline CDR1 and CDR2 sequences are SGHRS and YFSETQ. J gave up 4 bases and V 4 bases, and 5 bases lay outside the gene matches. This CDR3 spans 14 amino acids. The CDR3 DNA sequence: TGCGCCAGCAGCGACACGGACAGGTACAATGAGCAGTTCTTC. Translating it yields CASSDTDRYNEQFF.

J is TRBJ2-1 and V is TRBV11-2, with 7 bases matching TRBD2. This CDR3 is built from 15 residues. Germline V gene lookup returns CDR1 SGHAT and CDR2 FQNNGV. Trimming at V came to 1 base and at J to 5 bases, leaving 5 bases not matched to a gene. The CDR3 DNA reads TGTGCCAGCAGCTTAGGGCTAGCGGCCAACAATGAGCAGTTCTTC. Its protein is CASSLGLAANNEQFF.

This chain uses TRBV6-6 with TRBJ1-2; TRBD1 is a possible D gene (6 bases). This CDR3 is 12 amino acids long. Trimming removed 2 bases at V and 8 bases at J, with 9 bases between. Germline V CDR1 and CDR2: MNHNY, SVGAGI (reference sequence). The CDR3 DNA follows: TGTGCCAGCAGTTACGGCAGGGGAGGCTACACCTTC. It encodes CASSYGRGGYTF.

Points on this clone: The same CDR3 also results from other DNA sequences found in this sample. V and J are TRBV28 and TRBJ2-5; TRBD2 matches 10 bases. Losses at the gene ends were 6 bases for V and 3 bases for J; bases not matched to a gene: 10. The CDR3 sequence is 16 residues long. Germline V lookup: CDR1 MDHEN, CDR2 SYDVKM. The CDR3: CASSRGAGTSEETQYF. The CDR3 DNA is TGTGCCAGCAGCCGAGGAGCCGGGACTAGCGAAGAGACCCAGTACTTC.

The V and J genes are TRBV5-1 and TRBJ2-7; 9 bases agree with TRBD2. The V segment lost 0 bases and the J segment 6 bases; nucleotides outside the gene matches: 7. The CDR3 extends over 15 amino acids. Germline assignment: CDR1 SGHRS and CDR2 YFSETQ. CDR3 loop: CASSLEAGGPLEQYF. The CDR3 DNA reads TGCGCCAGCAGCTTGGAGGCGGGAGGGCCCCTCGAGCAGTACTTC.

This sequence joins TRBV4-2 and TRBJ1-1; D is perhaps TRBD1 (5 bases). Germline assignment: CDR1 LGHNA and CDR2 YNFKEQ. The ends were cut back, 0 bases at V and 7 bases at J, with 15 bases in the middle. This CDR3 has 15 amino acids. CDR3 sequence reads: CASSQDLGRAYEAFF. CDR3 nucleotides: TGTGCCAGCAGCCAAGATCTTGGCAGGGCCTATGAAGCTTTCTTT.